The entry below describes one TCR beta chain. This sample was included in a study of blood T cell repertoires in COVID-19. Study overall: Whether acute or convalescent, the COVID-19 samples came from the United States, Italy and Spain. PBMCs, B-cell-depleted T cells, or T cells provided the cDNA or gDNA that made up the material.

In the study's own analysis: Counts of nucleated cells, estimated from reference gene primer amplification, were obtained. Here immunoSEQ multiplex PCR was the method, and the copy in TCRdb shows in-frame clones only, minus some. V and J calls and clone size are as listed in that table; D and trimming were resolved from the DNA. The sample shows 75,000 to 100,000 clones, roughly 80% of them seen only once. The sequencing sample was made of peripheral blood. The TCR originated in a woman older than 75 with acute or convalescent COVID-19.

DNA of the CDR3: TGCAGCGTGGACAGGACCCAAGAGACCCAGTACTTC. Translation: CSVDRTQETQYF. The chain uses TRBV29-1 and TRBJ2-5; 7 bases fit TRBD1. Germline CDR1 and CDR2: SQVTM and ANQGSEA. This CDR3 region has 12 residues. Trimming took 6 bases from V and 1 from J; bases not matched to a gene: 2.